The next 29 T cell receptor beta chains were all read from a single sample in a study of neurological immune-mediated disorders. TCRdb independently ran MiXCR on the 5' RACE reads; one entry per CDR3 protein. Altogether about 30,000 distinct CDR3 sequences are present, 4.5% to 7% being singletons, with the ten largest covering roughly 2%. Sample: CD4+ T cells from blood. Source of these receptors: a woman in her forties or fifties in good health.

This clonotype showed up many times. The chain couples TRBV29-1 to TRBJ1-2; 7 bases fit TRBD1. The CDR3 sequence is 13 residues long. The J segment lost 3 bases and the V segment lost 7 bases, leaving 8 bases of the junction unmatched. CDR1 and CDR2 (germline): SQVTM, ANQGSEA. Here the CDR3 DNA reads TGCAGCGGAGGGGGCAGGGGGGACTATGGCTACACCTTC. Protein sequence: CSGGGRGDYGYTF.

This clonotype was counted at least ten times. The chain links TRBV18 to TRBJ2-7, with D maybe TRBD2 (6 bases). V was shortened by 0 bases and J by 3 bases, with 12 bases between the two germline ends. CDR1 KGHSH and CDR2 LQKENI come from the germline V gene. The CDR3 runs to 15 residues. DNA of the CDR3: TGTGCCAGCTCACCACCAGTAGGAGGGGACTACGAGCAGTACTTC. It yields the protein CASSPPVGGDYEQYF.

This clonotype was recorded many times. This chain uses TRBV5-1 with TRBJ1-5, with 9 bases aligning to TRBD1. The CDR3 has 14 residues. Looked up from germline, CDR1 is SGHRS and CDR2 is YFSETQ. V lost 3 bases to trimming and J lost 4 bases; unmatched junction nucleotides: 2. CDR3: CASSSGTGNQPQHF. For the CDR3, the DNA is TGCGCCAGCAGCTCCGGGACAGGGAATCAGCCCCAGCATTTT.

The chain joins TRBV28 to TRBJ1-1; D is unresolved. The CDR3 sequence is 14 residues long. Trimming took off 2 bases at V and 0 bases at J, with 7 bases between the two ends. Germline-derived CDR1 and CDR2 are MDHEN and SYDVKM. For the CDR3, the DNA is TGTGCCAGCAGTTTAGCCGGAATGAACACTGAAGCTTTCTTT. The encoded protein is CASSLAGMNTEAFF.

This clonotype occurred many times. V gene TRBV4-2 combines with J gene TRBJ2-7, with TRBD1 identical over 10 bases. J was trimmed by 5 bases and V by 3 bases; bases with no gene match: 4. The germline gives CDR1 LGHNA, CDR2 YNFKEQ. The CDR3 contains 14 residues. Here the CDR3 DNA reads TGTGCCAGCAGCCAGATGGGACAGGGGAACGAGCAGTACTTC. As protein: CASSQMGQGNEQYF.

This clonotype showed up many times. V gene TRBV28 combines with J gene TRBJ1-6; 8 nucleotides match TRBD1. The CDR3 loop spans 15 amino acids. After removal of 4 bases from V and 8 bases from J, the junction contained 7 bases not matched to a gene. In germline, CDR1 is MDHEN, CDR2 SYDVKM. The CDR3 coding sequence is TGTGCCAGCAGTTCGACCGGGACAGGCTATTCACCCCTCCACTTT. As protein: CASSSTGTGYSPLHF.

Many counts were recorded for this clonotype. The V and J genes are TRBV19 and TRBJ2-7; 7 positions match TRBD1. The CDR3 has 15 amino acids. Germline V lookup: CDR1 LNHDA, CDR2 SQIVND (reference sequence). V lost 2 bases to trimming and J lost 3 bases; unmatched junction nucleotides: 7. In DNA form, the CDR3 reads TGTGCCAGTAGTATAAGGCCGACAGGGTTCTACGAGCAGTACTTC. It encodes CASSIRPTGFYEQYF.

This clonotype was found many times. V usage is TRBV5-1 and J usage is TRBJ2-1; D perhaps matches TRBD2 (6 bases). Trimming took off 0 bases at V and 8 bases at J, with 12 bases between the two ends. Germline-derived CDR1 and CDR2 are SGHRS and YFSETQ. The CDR3 is made up of 14 amino acids. The CDR3 loop is CASSLGEWGDEQFF. For the CDR3, the DNA is TGCGCCAGCAGCTTGGGAGAGTGGGGGGATGAGCAGTTCTTC.

This clonotype has a handful of counts. The chain joins TRBV20-1 to TRBJ1-1; 7 bases fit TRBD1. The length of the CDR3 is 16 residues. From germline, CDR1 is DFQATT and CDR2 SNEGSKA (reference sequence). V trimming: 0 bases; J trimming: 7 bases; junction bases outside the gene matches: 14. This CDR3 is CSARDPKLQGYGEAFF. In DNA form, the CDR3 reads TGCAGTGCTAGAGATCCGAAGCTACAGGGGTATGGTGAAGCTTTCTTT.

This clonotype has ten or more counts. This chain uses TRBV20-1 with TRBJ2-7; D gene ambiguous. Deletions cut 3 bases from V and 4 bases from J, with 22 bases between. The CDR3 length is 16 residues. The germline gives CDR1 DFQATT, CDR2 SNEGSKA (reference sequence). The CDR3 reads CSASADLLKGLYEQYF. The CDR3 DNA follows: TGCAGTGCTAGTGCAGACTTGCTAAAAGGGCTGTACGAGCAGTACTTC.

The sample holds many counts of this clonotype. J is TRBJ1-5 and V is TRBV28; perhaps TRBD1 as D (5 bases). V lost 7 bases and J 4 bases, leaving 11 bases between the germline ends. This CDR3 is 13 amino acids long. CDR1 is MDHEN, CDR2 SYDVKM, per germline. The CDR3 DNA reads as TGTGCCAGCATAATGACAGCGAATCAGCCCCAGCATTTT. Its protein is CASIMTANQPQHF.

There are many counts of this clonotype. The genes are TRBV28 and TRBJ1-2; no clear D gene. V shed 5 bases and J shed 8 bases, with 12 bases lying between them. The CDR3 runs to 12 residues. Germline CDR1 is MDHEN and CDR2 is SYDVKM. CDR3 in DNA: TGTGCCAGCAGTCTTACACCCTCCGGCTACACCTTC. It encodes CASSLTPSGYTF.

The chain combines TRBV7-8 with TRBJ2-1, with no clear D. CDR1 SGHVS and CDR2 FQNEAQ come from the germline V gene. Trimming pared 7 bases from V and 8 bases from J, leaving 15 bases between. The CDR3 is 13 amino acids. CDR3 region: CASTQTFGDEQFF. Written as DNA, the CDR3 is TGTGCCAGCACCCAAACCTTTGGCGATGAGCAGTTCTTC.

This clonotype was counted ten times or more. The V and J genes are TRBV7-9 and TRBJ2-3, with unresolved D. Germline V gene lookup returns CDR1 SEHNR and CDR2 FQNEAQ (reference sequence). The ends were cut back, 5 bases at V and 4 bases at J, with 16 bases in the middle. The CDR3 is 15 residues long. The CDR3 region is CASSQGQWGSDTQYF. The CDR3 bases are TGTGCCAGCAGCCAAGGCCAGTGGGGTTCAGATACGCAGTATTTT.

At least ten counts were recorded for this clonotype. The chain couples TRBV28 to TRBJ2-7, with D perhaps matching TRBD1 (6 bases). Germline CDR1 MDHEN, CDR2 SYDVKM. The CDR3 is 13 amino acids. Trimming took off 11 bases at V and 3 bases at J, with 17 bases between the two ends. This CDR3 reads CACHPGHHYEQYF. The CDR3 coding sequence is TGTGCCTGCCACCCGGGACACCACTACGAGCAGTACTTC. Full variable domain (outside the CDR3, taken from reference TRBV28 and TRBJ2-7): DVKVTQSSRYLVKRTGEKVFLECVQDMDHENMFWYRQDPGLGLRLIYFSYDVKMKEKGDIPEGYSVSREKKERFSLILESASTNQTSMYLCACHPGHHYEQYFGPGTRLTVT.

The chain recombines TRBV12-3 or TRBV12-4 with TRBJ2-2; D gene ambiguous. The CDR3 is made up of 13 amino acids. Trimming left V 3 bases short and J 4 bases short, with 6 bases between. CDR3 sequence reads: CASSFVGTGELFF. In nucleotides, the CDR3 is TGTGCCAGCAGTTTTGTGGGCACCGGGGAGCTGTTTTTT.

This clonotype was seen ten or more times. Here the CDR3 reads CASSGGATNEKLFF. CDR3 nucleotides: TGTGCCAGCAGCGGGGGCGCGACTAATGAAAAACTGTTTTTT. The chain has TRBV7-9 and TRBJ1-4; the D gene is possibly TRBD1 (6 bases). Trimming took 5 bases from V and 2 from J, leaving 9 bases between them. This CDR3 contains 14 residues. CDR1 and CDR2 from the germline V gene are SEHNR and FQNEAQ (reference sequence).

This clonotype was seen many times. The rearrangement uses TRBV11-1 and TRBJ2-1; TRBD1 aligns across 9 bases. The CDR3 loop spans 15 amino acids. Germline lookup yields CDR1 SGHAT and CDR2 FQDESV (reference sequence). V shed 1 base, J shed 5 bases, and the junction held 3 bases outside the gene matches. This CDR3 is CASSLVGTGNNEQFF. CDR3 DNA: TGTGCCAGCAGCTTAGTAGGGACAGGGAACAATGAGCAGTTCTTC.

The sample holds many counts of this clonotype. This chain uses TRBV24-1 with TRBJ2-3; 8 bases are shared with TRBD2. The CDR3 loop spans 15 amino acids. V shed 7 bases and J 0 bases; nucleotides not matched to a gene: 5. Germline V gene lookup returns CDR1 KGHDR and CDR2 SFDVKD. Here the CDR3 reads CATSIAGTSTDTQYF. The CDR3 DNA is TGTGCCACCAGCATAGCGGGGACTAGCACAGATACGCAGTATTTT.

There are many counts of this clonotype. V is TRBV6-2 or TRBV6-3 and J is TRBJ1-5; TRBD1 aligns across 9 bases. Germline values: CDR1 MNHEY, CDR2 SVGEGT. The junction had 10 bases not matched to a gene; V was cut back by 6 bases and J by 7 bases. The CDR3 length is 15 residues. The CDR3 reads CASSRTGGARQPQHF. Written as DNA, the CDR3 is TGTGCCAGCAGCCGAACAGGGGGCGCAAGGCAGCCCCAGCATTTT.

In this sample, this clonotype turned up many times. V gene TRBV27 combines with J gene TRBJ1-6, with D possibly being TRBD1 (6 bases). Germline V gene data show CDR1 as MNHEY and CDR2 as SMNVEV (reference sequence). The germline V and J ends were trimmed by 3 bases and 6 bases, with 12 bases remaining between them. The length of the CDR3 is 15 residues. CDR3 in amino acids: CASSFTGTVNSPLHF. DNA of the CDR3: TGTGCCAGCAGTTTCACAGGGACTGTTAATTCACCCCTCCACTTT.

Many counts were recorded for this clonotype. The V call is TRBV20-1, the J call TRBJ2-1; tentative D call: TRBD2 (5 bases). The CDR3 totals 18 residues. Trimming removed 4 bases at V and 0 bases at J, with 22 bases between. CDR1 and CDR2 from the germline V gene are DFQATT and SNEGSKA (reference sequence). Here the CDR3 reads CSATGEFRRPSSYNEQFF. CDR3 nucleotide sequence: TGCAGTGCTACCGGGGAGTTTCGGCGCCCGAGCTCCTACAATGAGCAGTTCTTC.

This clonotype was found many times. The J gene is TRBJ1-5, the V gene TRBV7-8; 10 bases agree with TRBD1. Germline lookup yields CDR1 SGHVS and CDR2 FQNEAQ. The junction had 5 bases not matched to a gene; V was cut back by 8 bases and J by 4 bases. The CDR3 totals 14 residues. The CDR3 nucleotides are TGTGCCAGCCGACAGGGGGCCTCAAATCAGCCCCAGCATTTT. Translation: CASRQGASNQPQHF. Drawing the rest from reference TRBV7-8 and TRBJ1-5, the complete variable domain is GAGVSQSPRYKVAKRGQDVALRCDPISGHVSLFWYQQALGQGPEFLTYFQNEAQLDKSGLPSDRFFAERPEGSVSTLKIQRTQQEDSAVYLCASRQGASNQPQHFGDGTRLSIL.

This clonotype showed up many times. The V gene is TRBV7-9, the J gene TRBJ1-1; D is uncertain. This CDR3 has 13 residues. The V gene's germline CDR1 is SEHNR and CDR2 FQNEAQ (reference sequence). V lost 2 bases to trimming and J lost 0 bases, with 4 bases between them. The CDR3 loop is CASSLFVNTEAFF. CDR3 DNA: TGTGCCAGCAGCTTATTCGTGAACACTGAAGCTTTCTTT.

In its sample, this clonotype was seen many times. The rearrangement uses TRBV7-9 and TRBJ2-3, with D hard to call. The length of the CDR3 is 14 residues. V dropped 5 bases and J dropped 4 bases, with 13 bases sitting between them. Germline-derived CDR1 and CDR2 are SEHNR and FQNEAQ (reference sequence). The CDR3 region is CASSPNGPADTQYF. CDR3 coding DNA: TGTGCCAGCAGCCCGAACGGTCCGGCAGATACGCAGTATTTT.

This clonotype has ten or more counts. The rearrangement joins TRBV28 to TRBJ2-5; the D call may be TRBD1 or TRBD2 (6 bases each). The V gene's germline CDR1 is MDHEN and CDR2 SYDVKM. CDR3 length equals 15 residues. Trimming left V 5 bases short and J 5 bases short, with 18 bases between. The CDR3 protein is CASSPEGGHRETQYF. The CDR3 nucleotides are TGTGCCAGCAGTCCCGAGGGGGGACATAGGGAGACCCAGTACTTC.

V gene TRBV29-1 combines with J gene TRBJ2-3; D might be TRBD2 (6 bases). The length of the CDR3 is 14 residues. Per the germline V gene, CDR1 is SQVTM and CDR2 is ANQGSEA. Trimming took 5 bases from V and 4 from J, leaving 16 bases between them. Here the CDR3 reads CSVSGAEGADTQYF. The CDR3 DNA is TGCAGCGTTTCCGGGGCGGAGGGCGCAGATACGCAGTATTTT.

This clonotype showed up many times. The gene calls are TRBV5-1 and TRBJ1-6, with 7 bases that match TRBD1. The germline V gene encodes CDR1 SGHRS and CDR2 YFSETQ. The CDR3 sequence is 15 residues long. The V gene end was trimmed by 0 bases and the J gene end by 5 bases; junction bases not matched to a gene: 2. The CDR3 nucleotides read TGCGCCAGCAGCTTGGCCGGGACAGATAATTCACCCCTCCACTTT. Protein product: CASSLAGTDNSPLHF.

This clonotype has at least ten counts. The gene calls are TRBV12-3 or TRBV12-4 and TRBJ2-4; D possibly corresponds to TRBD2 (6 bases). The CDR3 contains 19 residues. V was shortened by 7 bases and J by 6 bases, with 31 bases between the two germline ends. CDR3 loop: CASTPGVGKGLSSLNIQYF. The CDR3 DNA reads TGTGCCAGCACCCCGGGGGTTGGAAAGGGTTTAAGCTCCTTAAACATTCAGTACTTC.